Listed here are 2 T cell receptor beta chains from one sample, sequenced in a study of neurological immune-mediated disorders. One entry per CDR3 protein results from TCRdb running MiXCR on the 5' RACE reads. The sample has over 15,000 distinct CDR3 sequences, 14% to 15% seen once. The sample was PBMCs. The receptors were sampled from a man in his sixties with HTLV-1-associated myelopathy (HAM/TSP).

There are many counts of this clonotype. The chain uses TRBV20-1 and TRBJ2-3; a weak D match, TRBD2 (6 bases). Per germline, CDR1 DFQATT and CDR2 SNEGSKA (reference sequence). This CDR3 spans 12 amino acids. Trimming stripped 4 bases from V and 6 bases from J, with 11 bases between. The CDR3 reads CSATPLADTQYF. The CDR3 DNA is TGCAGTGCTACCCCCCTAGCGGATACGCAGTATTTT.

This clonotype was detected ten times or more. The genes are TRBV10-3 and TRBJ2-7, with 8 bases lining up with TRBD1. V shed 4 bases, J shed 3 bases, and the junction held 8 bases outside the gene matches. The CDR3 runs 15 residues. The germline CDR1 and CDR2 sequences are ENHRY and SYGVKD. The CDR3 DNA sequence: TGTGCCATCAGTGGGATGACAGGGGCGCTCTACGAGCAGTACTTC. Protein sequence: CAISGMTGALYEQYF.